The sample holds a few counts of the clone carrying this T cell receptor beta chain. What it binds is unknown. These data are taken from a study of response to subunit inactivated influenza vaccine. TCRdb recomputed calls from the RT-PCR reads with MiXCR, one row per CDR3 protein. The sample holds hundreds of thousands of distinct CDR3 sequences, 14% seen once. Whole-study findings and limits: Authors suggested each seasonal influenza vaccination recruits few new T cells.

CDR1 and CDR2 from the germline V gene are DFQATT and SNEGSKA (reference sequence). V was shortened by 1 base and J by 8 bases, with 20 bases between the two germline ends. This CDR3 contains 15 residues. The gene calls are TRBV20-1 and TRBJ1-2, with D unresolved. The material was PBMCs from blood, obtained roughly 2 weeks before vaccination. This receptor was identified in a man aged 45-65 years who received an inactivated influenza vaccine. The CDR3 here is CSARVRPALNRGYTF. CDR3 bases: TGCAGTGCTAGAGTTCGACCCGCTCTAAACCGCGGCTACACCTTC.